The 10 T cell receptor beta chains presented below share a single source sample, sequenced in a study of T cells in tumors after PD-1 blockade. Generated by immunoSEQ multiplex PCR, the TCRdb table keeps only in-frame clones and is missing some. The sample comprises about 20,000 clones, 81% of which are singletons, and less than 30% rests with the top ten. The specimen comprised PBMCs, sampled after anti-PD-1 therapy. These receptors all stem from a human donor with advanced basal cell or squamous cell carcinoma (not recorded which).

The chain combines TRBV7-4 with TRBJ1-1, with D unresolved. This CDR3 is built from 18 residues. V lost 6 bases to trimming and J lost 0 bases, with 23 bases between them. Germline CDR1 SGHVT, CDR2 SQSDAQ. The CDR3 sequence: CASRQSDPSYLMNTEAFF. The CDR3 bases are TGTGCCAGCAGACAATCTGACCCCAGCTATTTAATGAACACTGAAGCTTTCTTT. The full variable domain, with the rest looked up from reference TRBV7-4 and TRBJ1-1, is GAGVSQSPRYKVAKRGRDVALRCDSISGHVTLYWYRQTLGQGSEVLTYSQSDAQRDKSGRPSGRFSAERPERSVSTLKIQRTEQGDSAVYLCASRQSDPSYLMNTEAFFGQGTRLTVV.

This chain connects TRBV6-6 to TRBJ1-2; no reliable D call. The germline CDR1 and CDR2 sequences are MNHNY and SVGAGI (reference sequence). The ends were cut back, 7 bases at V and 5 bases at J, with 14 bases in the middle. The CDR3 loop spans 13 amino acids. CDR3: CASNARVRYGYTF. The CDR3 bases are TGTGCCAGCAATGCTAGAGTGCGGTATGGCTACACCTTC.

V gene TRBV10-2 combines with J gene TRBJ1-1, with D unclear. V was clipped by 6 bases and J by 6 bases, with 11 bases between them. The CDR3 totals 12 residues. Germline V gives CDR1 WSHSY, CDR2 SAAADI. The CDR3 nucleotides read TGCGCCAGCAGCCATGGTGAGGCTGAAGCTTTCTTT. Amino acids: CASSHGEAEAFF.

J is TRBJ2-1 and V is TRBV7-3; 10 nucleotides agree with TRBD2. V trimming: 3 bases; J trimming: 5 bases; junction bases outside the gene matches: 4. CDR3 size: 15 residues. From germline, CDR1 is SGHTA and CDR2 FQGTGA. The CDR3 loop reads CASSFGLAVNNEQFF. Written as DNA, the CDR3 is TGTGCCAGCAGCTTTGGACTAGCGGTGAACAATGAGCAGTTCTTC.

The V call is TRBV28, the J call TRBJ2-3; D perhaps matches TRBD1 (6 bases). CDR3 length: 15 amino acids. Germline lookup yields CDR1 MDHEN and CDR2 SYDVKM. V shed 2 bases and J shed 9 bases, with 18 bases lying between them. The CDR3 is CASSLVGEGGETQYF. In DNA form, the CDR3 reads TGTGCCAGCAGTTTAGTGGGAGAAGGGGGAGAGACGCAGTATTTT.

This rearrangement joins TRBV25-1 to TRBJ1-2; a weak D match, TRBD1 (6 bases). CDR3 length equals 15 residues. In germline, CDR1 is MGHDK, CDR2 SYGVNS. V dropped 2 bases and J dropped 4 bases, with 14 bases sitting between them. The CDR3 region is CASSEDTGALYGYTF. CDR3 in DNA: TGTGCCAGCAGTGAAGATACGGGGGCGCTCTATGGCTACACCTTC.

This clone was recorded once. V is TRBV2 and J is TRBJ2-1; 10 nucleotides line up with TRBD1. The ends lost 7 bases at V and 0 bases at J; junction bases unmatched: 3. The CDR3 consists of 15 residues. CDR1 and CDR2 (germline): SNHLY, FYNNEI. CDR3: CASTTGGGSYNEQFF. The CDR3 DNA sequence: TGTGCCAGCACGACAGGGGGCGGCTCCTACAATGAGCAGTTCTTC. The whole variable domain, filled in from reference TRBV2 and TRBJ2-1, reads EPEVTQTPSHQVTQMGQEVILRCVPISNHLYFYWYRQILGQKVEFLVSFYNNEISEKSEIFDDQFSVERPDGSNFTLKIRSTKLEDSAMYFCASTTGGGSYNEQFFGPGTRLTVL.

In this sample, this clone turned up a few times. The CDR3 here is CATSKDRGTDTQYF. The CDR3 DNA reads as TGTGCCACCAGTAAGGACAGGGGCACAGATACGCAGTATTTT. This chain links TRBV24-1 with TRBJ2-3; 8 bases are a match to TRBD1. V lost 6 bases, J lost 1 base, and 2 bases stayed unmatched. The CDR3 length is 14 residues. Per the germline V gene, CDR1 is KGHDR and CDR2 is SFDVKD.

The V and J genes are TRBV3-1 (or the pseudogene TRBV3-2) and TRBJ1-2, with D unresolved. The CDR3 sequence is 12 residues long. The ends were cut back, 3 bases at V and 10 bases at J, with 12 bases in the middle. The germline CDR1 and CDR2 sequences are LGHDT and YNNKEL (reference sequence). The CDR3 bases are TGTGCCAGCAGCCAGCTTACCCTGCCCTACACCTTC. This codes for CASSQLTLPYTF.

CDR3: CAISDSGGENTIYF. CDR3 in DNA: TGTGCCATCAGTGATTCAGGGGGCGAGAACACCATATATTTT. This chain uses TRBV10-3 with TRBJ1-3; 8 bases align to TRBD1. The V gene's germline CDR1 is ENHRY and CDR2 SYGVKD. This CDR3 has 14 amino acids. The trim removed 3 bases at V and 7 bases at J, leaving 5 bases unmatched.